This T cell receptor beta chain is from a study of blood T cell repertoires in COVID-19. Study-wide context: Specimens from acute and convalescent COVID-19 originated in the United States, Italy and Spain. From T cells, B-cell-depleted T cells, or PBMCs came the material, which was cDNA or gDNA.

Some clones are missing from TCRdb's copy, which holds only in-frame ones; the method was immunoSEQ multiplex PCR. This table has 140,000 to 150,000 clones, 75% to 90% appearing once. The clonotype comes from a man between 60 and 70 years old with active or convalescent COVID-19. The specimen sequenced was peripheral blood.

The CDR3 sequence is CASSPRAGAVFGSYGYTF. CDR3 sequence (DNA): TGTGCCAGCAGTCCCCGGGCGGGGGCGGTTTTTGGGTCCTATGGCTACACCTTC. The V call is TRBV6-6, the J call TRBJ1-2; TRBD1 might be the D (6 bases). The CDR3 has 18 residues. Trimming took off 5 bases at V and 4 bases at J, with 26 bases between the two ends. CDR1 is MNHNY, CDR2 SVGAGI, per germline (reference sequence).